The 13 T cell receptor beta chains reported below all come from one sample, sequenced in a study of blood T cell repertoires in COVID-19. The data were produced by immunoSEQ multiplex PCR, yet TCRdb's version contains in-frame clones alone and is incomplete. The sample holds around 140,000 clones, just under 80% seen once. Sample: peripheral blood. These receptor sequences come from a woman aged 60 to 75 with acute or convalescent COVID-19.

The J gene is TRBJ2-5, the V gene TRBV24-1; weak D call: TRBD1 (5 bases). V was trimmed by 12 bases and J by 2 bases, leaving 21 bases between them. From germline, CDR1 is KGHDR and CDR2 SFDVKD. This CDR3 comprises 15 residues. This chain's CDR3 is CAATKRSGRQETQYF. The CDR3 DNA is TGTGCCGCCACCAAGCGTTCAGGGCGGCAAGAGACCCAGTACTTC.

This clone was seen more than once but under ten times. The rearrangement links TRBV2 to TRBJ2-7; the match to TRBD1 covers 8 bases. Unmatched junction bases numbered 3, after V lost 8 bases and J lost 3 bases. From germline, CDR1 is SNHLY and CDR2 FYNNEI. The CDR3 totals 12 residues. CDR3 nucleotide sequence: TGTGCCAGCGGTGGGACAGGCTACGAGCAGTACTTC. Protein: CASGGTGYEQYF.

The V gene is TRBV28, the J gene TRBJ1-5; D remains unclear. CDR3 length: 14 amino acids. Germline CDR1 and CDR2: MDHEN and SYDVKM. Trimming shortened V by 7 bases and J by 11 bases, and 21 bases separated the two germline ends. The CDR3 sequence: CASTLTPGERAQHF. The CDR3 DNA follows: TGTGCCAGCACCCTGACCCCCGGCGAGAGGGCCCAGCATTTT.

This clone was detected only a few times. The chain has TRBV10-2 and TRBJ2-7, with D possibly being TRBD1 (6 bases). The V end lost 1 base, the J end lost 4 bases, and 11 bases lay between the germline ends. Germline V gene sequence: CDR1 WSHSY, CDR2 SAAADI. This CDR3 spans 14 amino acids. In nucleotides, the CDR3 is TGCGCCAGCAGTGAGTTGGAGACAGGTTACGAGCAGTACTTC. This translates into CASSELETGYEQYF.

The chain employs TRBV6-5 and TRBJ2-7, with D possibly being TRBD2 (6 bases). CDR1 and CDR2 from the germline V gene are MNHEY and SVGAGI. This CDR3 comprises 13 residues. V was trimmed by 10 bases and J by 3 bases, leaving 16 bases between them. Written as DNA, the CDR3 is TGTGCCACCAGGTTTTGGACTAACTACGAGCAGTACTTC. The encoded protein is CATRFWTNYEQYF.

The chain links TRBV15 to TRBJ2-2, with unresolved D. The CDR3 loop spans 16 amino acids. CDR1 and CDR2 from the germline V gene are LNHNV and YYDKDF (reference sequence). The V gene lost 0 bases and the J gene lost 3 bases, with 11 bases spanning the gap. The CDR3 here is CATSRDYQVDTGELFF. In DNA, the CDR3 is TGTGCCACCAGCAGAGATTACCAGGTTGACACCGGGGAGCTGTTTTTT.

The chain is built from TRBV4-1 and TRBJ2-1; D remains ambiguous. The CDR3 is 17 residues long. V was pared by 1 base and J by 2 bases, with 15 bases between. The germline V gene encodes CDR1 MGHRA and CDR2 YSYEKL. As DNA, the CDR3 is TGCGCCAGCAGCCAAGTCGATCTAGGTTGGACCTACAATGAGCAGTTCTTC. Protein: CASSQVDLGWTYNEQFF.

This sequence joins TRBV6-5 and TRBJ1-1; TRBD1 aligns across 8 bases. CDR1 is MNHEY, CDR2 SVGAGI, per germline. The J segment lost 4 bases and the V segment lost 2 bases, leaving 0 bases of the junction unmatched. The CDR3 runs to 13 residues. The CDR3, as DNA: TGTGCCAGCAGTTACACAGGGGGCACTGAAGCTTTCTTT. This codes for CASSYTGGTEAFF.

This rearrangement joins TRBV3-1 (or the pseudogene TRBV3-2) to TRBJ1-2; no reliable D call. V lost 4 bases and J lost 4, with 10 bases in between. This CDR3 region has 13 residues. Germline values: CDR1 LGHDT, CDR2 YNNKEL (reference sequence). CDR3 protein: CASSPRGSYGYTF. In DNA form, the CDR3 reads TGTGCCAGCAGCCCCCGGGGATCCTATGGCTACACCTTC.

V is TRBV4-1 and J is TRBJ2-7, with 7 bases matching TRBD1. Germline CDR1 reads MGHRA; CDR2 reads YSYEKL. This CDR3 has 16 amino acids. V was clipped by 0 bases and J by 2 bases; unmatched bases: 7. The CDR3, as DNA: TGCGCCAGCAGCCAAGATTGGCCAGGGGGTGCCTACGAGCAGTACTTC. Translated: CASSQDWPGGAYEQYF.

The chain couples TRBV18 to TRBJ2-3, with D hard to call. V dropped 0 bases and J dropped 0 bases, with 13 bases sitting between them. The CDR3 is 17 amino acids. Per germline, CDR1 KGHSH and CDR2 LQKENI. The CDR3 DNA follows: TGTGCCAGCTCACCACCGTACCCGAGCCTAAGCACAGATACGCAGTATTTT. The encoded protein is CASSPPYPSLSTDTQYF.

A remark on this clone: The junction departs from germline at one end; a sequencing error may be responsible. The chain recombines TRBV13 with TRBJ2-1; TRBD1 is a possible D gene (6 bases). This CDR3 region has 17 residues. CDR1 and CDR2 (germline): PRHDT, FYEKMQ (reference sequence). CDR3 sequence: CASRLGGPRANYNEQFF. DNA of the CDR3: TGTGCCAGCAGATTAGGGGGTCCCAGGGCCAACTACAATGAGCAGTTCTTC.

This chain connects TRBV10-3 to TRBJ2-1; D gene unclear. Deletions cut 2 bases from V and 8 bases from J, with 13 bases between. The germline V gene has CDR1 ENHRY and CDR2 SYGVKD. The CDR3 totals 14 residues. CDR3 residues: CAISEPPPVHEQFF. CDR3 sequence (DNA): TGTGCCATCAGTGAGCCGCCCCCAGTCCATGAGCAGTTCTTC.